This TCR beta chain was recorded in a study of blood T cell repertoires in COVID-19. Study-wide background: COVID-19 samples collected from the United States, Italy and Spain covered acute and convalescent phases. PBMCs, B-cell-depleted T cells, or T cells provided the cDNA or gDNA that made up the material.

Only one count was recorded for this clone. Germline V gene sequence: CDR1 MNHEY, CDR2 SMNVEV (reference sequence). CDR3 length: 13 residues. Losses at the gene ends were 8 bases for V and 6 bases for J; bases not matched to a gene: 6. Original processing notes: From reference gene primer amplification, estimates of nucleated cell counts were derived. Measured with immunoSEQ multiplex PCR; TCRdb has only the in-frame clones, and not every one. V and J calls and clone size come straight from that table; D and trimming were deduced from the DNA. The table records about 68,000 clones, approximately 86% of them present only once.

V gene TRBV27 combines with J gene TRBJ1-4; TRBD1 aligns across 7 bases. Sequencing input: peripheral blood. The clonotype was recovered from a woman aged 60-75 years with acute or convalescent COVID-19. The CDR3 is CASRRTGDEKLFF. In DNA form, the CDR3 reads TGTGCCAGCCGGAGAACAGGGGATGAAAAACTGTTTTTT.